The present TCR beta chain was sequenced within a study of T cells in Graves' hyperthyroidism and ophthalmopathy. Active moderate-to-severe ophthalmopathy, Clinical Activity Score at least 3, NOSPECS at least 4, under 3 months' duration. PBMCs were collected from an approximately 9.5 ml volume of fresh peripheral blood. It was RNA transcripts that yielded the amplified TCR beta CDR3 regions. The HTBI primer set was used in a first-round RT-PCR of the TCR CDR3. Via MiXCR, TCRdb re-called the multiplex PCR reads, giving one row per CDR3 protein. This sample has approximately 30,000 distinct CDR3 sequences, with around 52% found just once. Looked up from germline, CDR1 is ENHRY and CDR2 is SYGVKD. The CDR3 is 15 amino acids. V was trimmed by 6 bases and J by 4 bases, leaving 16 bases between them.

Sequencing input: blood. This receptor was taken from a woman in her 40s with Graves' ophthalmopathy. The chain uses TRBV10-3 and TRBJ1-3; no firm D call. Here the CDR3 DNA reads TGTGCCATCAGCCAGGACTCTTGGAGGGGAAACACCATATATTTT. It is translated as CAISQDSWRGNTIYF.